This TCR beta chain was profiled in a study of T cell responses to AZD1222 COVID-19 vaccine. The V end lost 7 bases, the J end lost 1 base, and 10 bases lay between the germline ends. This CDR3 is 13 amino acids long. Germline CDR1 and CDR2: LNHDA and SQIVND (reference sequence). Study findings and constraints: Two doses of AZD1222 preceded a rise in Spike-specific TCR breadth and depth.

TCRdb's copy holds only in-frame clones and misses some; the assay was immunoSEQ multiplex PCR. The sample has 86,000 or so clones; about nine tenths are singletons. Comment on this clone: No antigen is known for it.

The TCR comes from an adult who received the AZD1222 COVID-19 vaccine. V gene TRBV19 combines with J gene TRBJ1-1; D is perhaps TRBD1 (6 bases). The sequences come from peripheral blood, collected 28 days after the second AZD1222 dose. The CDR3 loop is CASTLTGNTEAFF. The CDR3 DNA is TGTGCCAGTACCCTGACAGGGAACACTGAAGCTTTCTTT.